These 17 T cell receptor beta chains originate from one sample sequenced in a study of CD8+CD57+ T cells in acquired aplastic anemia. TCR beta VDJ and CDR3 profiles were obtained from a genomic DNA template. TCRdb reprocessed the reads with MiXCR, giving one entry per CDR3 protein. Of about 270,000 distinct CDR3 sequences in the sample, approximately 86% are singletons; the top ten hold roughly two fifths. Patients picked for sequencing had shown CD8+CD57+ cell expansion detected by flow cytometry. Specimen: sorted CD4+, CD8+, or CD8+CD57+ T cells (not recorded which) from PBMCs. The origin of the receptors is a human donor with aplastic anemia.

The chain recombines TRBV10-3 with TRBJ1-6, with D perhaps matching TRBD1 (5 bases). CDR1 and CDR2 (germline): ENHRY, SYGVKD. Trimming stripped 7 bases from V and 5 bases from J, with 9 bases between. CDR3 length: 13 residues. DNA for the CDR3: TGTGCCATCACGGCAGGGAATAATTCACCCCTCCACTTT. Translation: CAITAGNNSPLHF.

This clonotype was found once. The chain links TRBV12-3 or TRBV12-4 to TRBJ2-2; D assignment may be TRBD1 or TRBD2 (6 bases each). V dropped 3 bases and J dropped 6 bases, with 17 bases sitting between them. The CDR3 is made up of 16 amino acids. DNA of the CDR3: TGTGCCAGCAGTTTGAGGGGCGGGACATCCGCCGGGGAGCTGTTTTTT. Translated, it gives CASSLRGGTSAGELFF.

The chain uses TRBV20-1 and TRBJ2-5, with D hard to call. The CDR3 runs to 13 residues. Germline lookup yields CDR1 DFQATT and CDR2 SNEGSKA (reference sequence). Trimming cost V 0 bases and J 1 base, with 6 bases left between them. The CDR3 nucleotides read TGCAGTGCTAGAGACGACGGCCAAGAGACCCAGTACTTC. Its protein is CSARDDGQETQYF.

The chain joins TRBV9 to TRBJ2-3, with TRBD1 matching over 7 bases. The CDR3 runs to 13 residues. The germline CDR1 and CDR2 sequences are SGDLS and YYNGEE. With 7 bases clipped from V and 13 bases from J, the junction kept 15 bases outside the gene matches. In DNA, the CDR3 is TGTGCCAGCGGGGAAGGGGGCGCCGCGAAGGAGTATTTT. Translated: CASGEGGAAKEYF.

As for this clonotype: The CDR3 end shows no conserved phenylalanine or tryptophan, and so a read error is likely. No DNA is shown, since the ends of the CDR3 on it are uncertain; the CDR3 is the one TCRdb lists. This chain joins TRBV2 and TRBJ2-1; no DNA check was done on the table's D call, TRBD2. The CDR3 is 15 amino acids in total, end residues counted. CDR1 and CDR2 (germline): SNHLY, FYNNEI. CDR3 sequence reads: CASSSGGTHEQFFCP.

This clonotype was recorded once. This chain uses TRBV7-8 with TRBJ1-4; no clear D gene. Germline V CDR1 and CDR2: SGHVS, FQNEAQ. Trimming pared 3 bases from V and 17 bases from J, leaving 25 bases between. This CDR3 comprises 15 residues. CDR3 in amino acids: CASSLAGGPDAQHFF. CDR3 sequence (DNA): TGTGCCAGCAGCTTGGCGGGAGGTCCCGATGCGCAGCATTTTTTT.

The chain employs TRBV9 and TRBJ1-2; 9 bases are a match to TRBD1. V shed 6 bases, J shed 8 bases, and the junction held 11 bases outside the gene matches. The CDR3 consists of 14 residues. The V gene's germline CDR1 is SGDLS and CDR2 YYNGEE. In DNA form, the CDR3 reads TGTGCCAGCACCCGGCCCGGGACAGGGATCGGCTACACCTTC. Its protein is CASTRPGTGIGYTF.

A word on this clonotype: One end of the junction varies from germline; a read error may be responsible. The chain employs TRBV7-8 and TRBJ1-1; D is uncertain. This CDR3 is built from 15 residues. CDR1 is SGHVS and CDR2 is FQNEAQ in the germline V gene. The CDR3 region has the DNA TGTGCCAGCAGCTTATCAGGCGGACGCCAAGATGAAGATTTCTTT. Protein product: CASSLSGGRQDEDFF.

A word on this clonotype: As the CDR3 is not closed by the conserved phenylalanine or tryptophan, this likely results from a read error. Because the CDR3's place on the DNA is in doubt, the DNA is left out and the CDR3 is given as listed by TCRdb. The chain carries TRBV2 and TRBJ1-1; the table's D call, TRBD1, has no DNA check behind it. The CDR3 spans 15 residues, counting both ends. In germline, CDR1 is SNHLY, CDR2 FYNNEI. CDR3 sequence reads: CASSKDRGAPTSSTS.

Concerning this clonotype itself: Since the CDR3 does not end with the conserved phenylalanine or tryptophan, this likely comes from a read error. The DNA is left out, because the CDR3 cannot be placed on it with certainty; the CDR3 is given as TCRdb lists it. This rearrangement joins TRBV7-8 to TRBJ2-1; TRBD2, the D gene given by the table, was not confirmed from the DNA. The length of the CDR3 is 13 amino acids, counting both ends. Germline V gives CDR1 SGHVS, CDR2 FQNEAQ. CDR3 amino acids: CASSFGGGPETLY.

This clonotype was detected only a few times. An end of the junction does not agree with germline; a read error may underlie this. The V call is TRBV7-2, the J call TRBJ2-3; 10 positions match TRBD1. From germline, CDR1 is SGHTA and CDR2 FQGNSA. CDR3 length: 14 amino acids. The DNA of the CDR3 is TGTGCCAGCAGTTATACCGACCTGGGACAGGGGCTCGGGTTT. It encodes CASSYTDLGQGLGF.

With respect to this clonotype: One end of the junction varies from germline; a read error may be responsible. This chain joins TRBV7-3 and TRBJ2-3; 8 bases match TRBD2. The germline CDR1 and CDR2 sequences are SGHTA and FQGTGA. The CDR3 length is 14 residues. CDR3 region: CASSLAGGPGTTFF. The CDR3 coding sequence is TGTGCCAGCAGCTTAGCGGGAGGTCCCGGTACGACGTTTTTT.

The sample holds one count of this clonotype. This chain joins TRBV7-2 and TRBJ2-7, with D unresolved. The CDR3 is made up of 15 amino acids. V dropped 1 base and J dropped 4 bases, with 14 bases sitting between them. From germline, CDR1 is SGHTA and CDR2 FQGNSA. CDR3 in DNA: TGTGCCAGCAGCTTAGGAGGAAGCGCTCTATACGAGCAGTACTTC. Translating gives CASSLGGSALYEQYF.

This clonotype was observed a few times. The gene calls are TRBV12-3 or TRBV12-4 and TRBJ1-5, with D possibly being TRBD1 (6 bases). This CDR3 is 15 amino acids long. Trimming took off 5 bases at V and 4 bases at J, with 15 bases between the two ends. Here the CDR3 reads CASSTGTARNQPQHF. The CDR3 DNA reads as TGTGCCAGCAGTACAGGGACCGCCCGAAATCAGCCCCAGCATTTT.

This clonotype was picked up one time. The rearrangement joins TRBV7-8 to TRBJ1-2; D possibly corresponds to TRBD1 (6 bases). This CDR3 region has 13 residues. Germline V gives CDR1 SGHVS, CDR2 FQNEAQ. V lost 5 bases, J lost 4 bases, and 11 bases lay in between. This CDR3 reads CASSPRDIYGYTF. The CDR3 DNA is TGTGCCAGCAGCCCCCGGGACATCTATGGCTACACCTTC.

Turning to this clonotype: The conserved final phenylalanine or tryptophan is absent from the CDR3, which likely points to a read error. The limits of the CDR3 on the DNA are not certain, so only TCRdb's listed CDR3 is given. The J gene is TRBJ1-1, the V gene TRBV7-8. Counting both end residues, the CDR3 totals 13 amino acids. CDR1 is SGHVS, CDR2 FQNEAQ, per germline. CDR3 region: CASSFAGGPDAQY.

CDR3 region: CASSLGRGGELFF. CDR3 coding DNA: TGTGCCAGCAGCTTAGGGCGAGGTGGGGAGCTGTTTTTT. V is TRBV7-2 and J is TRBJ2-2, with no clear D. The CDR3 length is 13 residues. The V end lost 1 base, the J end lost 8 bases, and 8 bases lay between the germline ends. CDR1 and CDR2 (germline): SGHTA, FQGNSA.